The source of this T cell receptor (beta chain) is a study of tumor-infiltrating lymphocytes in primary liver carcinoma. Overall study findings and caveats: Present in all five tumor regions were only about 8-24% of the top clones.

The germline V gene encodes CDR1 GTSNPN and CDR2 SVGIG (reference sequence). This CDR3 has 15 amino acids. A constant-region primer primed TCR beta cDNA synthesis from about 530 ng of total RNA. Employing slightly modified ARM-PCR, three nested multiplex PCR rounds were run, and these gave rise to the TCR beta libraries. A C-beta reverse primer was combined with TRBV1-TRBV30 forward primers in the first two PCR rounds, and each round had around 10 cycles. TCRdb processed the multiplex PCR reads anew with MiXCR; each CDR3 protein has one entry. The sample carries roughly 120,000 distinct CDR3 sequences, 55% to 75% recorded once. About this clonotype itself: Its specificity is not known. One junction end disagrees with the germline gene, perhaps due to a read error.

Co-extraction yielded RNA and DNA from roughly 20-30 mg of unsorted bulk tissue. Every one of the tumor samples had a viable tumor cell content above 80%. The chain carries TRBV30 and TRBJ1-5, with a weak D call TRBD1 (6 bases). This receptor was identified in a woman aged 55-69 years with primary liver carcinoma and hepatitis B virus infection. The sequencing sample was made of liver tumor tissue from sampling region 1. Subset of the sample: tumor region T1, superior pole. This chain's CDR3 is CAWSRGSRGNQPKHF. The CDR3 region has the DNA TGTGCCTGGAGTAGGGGGTCGCGGGGCAATCAGCCCAAGCATTTT. Full variable domain (remainder filled in from reference TRBV30 and TRBJ1-5): SQTIHQWPATLVQPVGSPLSLECTVEGTSNPNLYWYRQAAGRGLQLLFYSVGIGQISSEVPQNLSASRPQDRQFILSSKKLLLSDSGFYLCAWSRGSRGNQPKHFGDGTRLSIL.